The clone carrying this T cell receptor beta chain was counted at least ten times. Its specificity is not known. The authors produced cDNA by 5'RACE using 10-nucleotide random UMIs. TCRdb ran MiXCR on the 5' RACE reads and lists one entry per CDR3 protein. The sample holds tens of thousands of distinct CDR3 sequences, roughly 16% seen once. The sample comes from a study of neurological immune-mediated disorders. Indicated time point: technical triplicate 3. Sorted libraries used 800,000 to 1,000,000 CD4+ or CD8+ T cells. CDR3 length equals 14 residues. The trim removed 3 bases at V and 4 bases at J, leaving 5 bases unmatched. Germline CDR1 SEHNR, CDR2 FQNEAQ (reference sequence). Study conclusions and caveats: The absence of shared CDR3 amino acid sequences among expanded clones across subjects suggests private repertoires in all groups. The highest TCR clonal expansion occurred in HTLV-1-associated myelopathy; multiple sclerosis fell below healthy controls.

This TCR was recovered from a female donor with HTLV-1-associated myelopathy (HAM/TSP). Sequenced: CD4+ T cells from blood. V and J are TRBV7-9 and TRBJ2-7; TRBD2 aligns across 8 bases. The CDR3 sequence: CASSLYSGKYEQYF. The CDR3 nucleotides are TGTGCCAGCAGCTTGTATAGCGGGAAATACGAGCAGTACTTC.